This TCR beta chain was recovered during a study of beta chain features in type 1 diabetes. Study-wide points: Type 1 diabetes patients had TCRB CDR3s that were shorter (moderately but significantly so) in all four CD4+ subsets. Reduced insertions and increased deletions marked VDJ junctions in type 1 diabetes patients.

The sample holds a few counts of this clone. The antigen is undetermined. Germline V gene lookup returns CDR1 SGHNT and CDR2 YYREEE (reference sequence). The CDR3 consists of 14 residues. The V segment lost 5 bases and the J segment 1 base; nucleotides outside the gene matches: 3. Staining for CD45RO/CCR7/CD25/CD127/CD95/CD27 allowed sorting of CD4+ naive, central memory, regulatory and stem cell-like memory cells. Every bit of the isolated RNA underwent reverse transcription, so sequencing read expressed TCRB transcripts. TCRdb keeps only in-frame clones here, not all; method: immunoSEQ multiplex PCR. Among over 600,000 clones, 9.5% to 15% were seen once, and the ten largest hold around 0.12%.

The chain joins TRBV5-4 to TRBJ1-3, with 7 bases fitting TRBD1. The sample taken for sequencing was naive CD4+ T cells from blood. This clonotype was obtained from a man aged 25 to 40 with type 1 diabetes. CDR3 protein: CASRSQGSGNTIYF. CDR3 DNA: TGTGCCAGCAGATCACAGGGGTCTGGAAACACCATATATTTT.